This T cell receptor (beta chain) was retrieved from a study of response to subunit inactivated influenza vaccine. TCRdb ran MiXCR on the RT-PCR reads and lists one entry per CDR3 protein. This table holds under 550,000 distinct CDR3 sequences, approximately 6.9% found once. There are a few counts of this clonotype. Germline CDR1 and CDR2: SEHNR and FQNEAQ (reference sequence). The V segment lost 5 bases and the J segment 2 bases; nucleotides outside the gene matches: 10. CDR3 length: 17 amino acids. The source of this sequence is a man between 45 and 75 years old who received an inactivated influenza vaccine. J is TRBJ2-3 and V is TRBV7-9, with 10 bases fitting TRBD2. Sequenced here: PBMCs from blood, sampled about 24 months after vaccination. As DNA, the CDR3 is TGTGCCAGCAGCCAGAGGGTAGCGGGGGGTTCCACAGATACGCAGTATTTT. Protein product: CASSQRVAGGSTDTQYF.